The present entry profiles one T cell receptor beta chain with its context. The antigen is not known. The data were obtained in a study of blood T cells in healthy people across ages. Overall study findings and caveats: Naive and antigen-experienced cells were not separated, limiting conclusive comparison.

The authors ran a second PCR of 7 to 11 cycles using a sample-barcoded 5' primer and a J-beta primer mix. Each cDNA molecule, via a template-switch adaptor with 12 random nucleotides, was tagged. MiXCR, run by TCRdb on the 5' RACE reads, gives a single entry per CDR3 protein. The repertoire holds about 1.1 million distinct CDR3 sequences, with approximately 38% as singletons. This CDR3 has 15 amino acids. CDR1 DFQATT and CDR2 SNEGSKA come from the germline V gene (reference sequence). The sequenced sample was blood. This sequence joins TRBV20-1 and TRBJ2-1; D is possibly TRBD1 (6 bases). The J call may be incorrect, as the DNA end agrees better with TRBJ2-7. The sequence was collected from a man aged 18 to 30 in good health. The CDR3 coding sequence is TGCAGTGCTAGGGAGGACAGTCTACTCTACAATGAGCAGTACTTC. It yields the protein CSAREDSLLYNEQYF.